Listed below are T cell receptor beta chains from one sample, sequenced in a study of molecular identifiers for immune sequencing clone quantification. TCRdb ran MiXCR on the PCR reads and lists one entry per CDR3 protein. The repertoire holds 60,000 to 70,000 distinct CDR3 sequences, with 15% to 20% as singletons. The sequenced sample consisted of naive CD8+ T cells from blood, with Jurkat cell RNA spiked in. These receptors were taken from a human donor in good health. Some libraries in this study had Jurkat cell RNA spiked in. The CDR3 runs from the conserved cysteine through the conserved F or W.

J: TRBJ1-1
V: TRBV28
length: 16
CDR3: CASSTGTEYLNTEAFF

J: TRBJ2-3
V: TRBV28
length: 15
CDR3: CASSTTSGITDTQYF

J: TRBJ2-1
V: TRBV6-1
length: 18
CDR3: CASSAQQGTSGSYNEQFF

J: TRBJ2-3
V: TRBV20-1
length: 17
CDR3: CSARDLGLAGVTDTQYF

J: TRBJ1-3
V: TRBV12-3/TRBV12-4
length: 14
CDR3: CASSIWGKGNTIYF

J: TRBJ2-1
V: TRBV20-1
length: 16
CDR3: CSARDLIGWDVEKQFF

J: TRBJ2-1
V: TRBV27
length: 12
CDR3: CASSTGGYEQFF

J: TRBJ2-2
V: TRBV24-1
length: 15
CDR3: CATGKTGLHTGELFF

J: TRBJ2-7
V: TRBV4-1
length: 15
CDR3: CASSQEKWETYEQYF

J: TRBJ2-7
V: TRBV10-3
length: 15
CDR3: CAISDLLGGSYEQYF

J: TRBJ2-1
V: TRBV7-8
length: 18
CDR3: CASSLSPWTSGMGNEQFF

J: TRBJ1-5
V: TRBV30
length: 16
CDR3: CAWNRGPLPGNQPQHF

J: TRBJ2-1
V: TRBV20-1
length: 15
CDR3: CSARVRGYSYNEQFF

J: TRBJ2-7
V: TRBV30
length: 14
CDR3: CAWSWPPGSYEQYF

J: TRBJ1-1
V: TRBV7-9
length: 15
CDR3: CASSLVGEMNIEAFF